The 27 T cell receptor beta chains below all came from one sample that was sequenced in a study of blood T cell repertoires in COVID-19. Sequenced by immunoSEQ multiplex PCR; TCRdb stores in-frame clones only, minus some. The repertoire holds 100,000 to 120,000 clones, about 90% seen once, with more than 4% in the top ten. Sequenced: peripheral blood. The origin of the receptors is a human donor in a cohort sampled during active COVID-19.

V and J are TRBV19 and TRBJ2-2, with D tentatively TRBD2 (5 bases). V was pared by 3 bases and J by 6 bases, with 17 bases between. Germline assignment: CDR1 LNHDA and CDR2 SQIVND (reference sequence). The CDR3 runs to 16 residues. In DNA, the CDR3 is TGTGCCAGTAGTATTAAAAGGACGGGAAATGCCGGGGAGCTGTTTTTT. Protein sequence: CASSIKRTGNAGELFF.

The V call is TRBV2, the J call TRBJ2-2; TRBD1 agrees at 9 bases. Germline V lookup: CDR1 SNHLY, CDR2 FYNNEI. V lost 7 bases, J lost 2 bases, and 14 bases stayed unmatched. The CDR3 runs to 18 residues. CDR3 residues: CASTLPLGGQGNTGELFF. The DNA for the CDR3 is TGTGCCAGCACCCTCCCTCTGGGGGGACAGGGCAACACCGGGGAGCTGTTTTTT.

J is TRBJ1-4 and V is TRBV5-1; possibly TRBD1 for D (6 bases). This CDR3 comprises 13 residues. Trimming stripped 0 bases from V and 7 bases from J, with 7 bases between. The germline CDR1 and CDR2 sequences are SGHRS and YFSETQ. This chain's CDR3 is CASSLGDTEKLFF. The CDR3 nucleotides are TGCGCCAGCAGCTTGGGGGACACTGAAAAACTGTTTTTT.

The gene calls are TRBV10-3 and TRBJ1-5, with 8 positions matching TRBD1. The CDR3 length is 13 residues. Looked up from germline, CDR1 is ENHRY and CDR2 is SYGVKD. V gave up 5 bases and J gave up 7 bases; unmatched junction bases: 4. The CDR3 loop is CAISSGGGQPQHF. The CDR3 nucleotides are TGTGCCATCAGTTCAGGGGGCGGGCAGCCCCAGCATTTT.

This chain uses TRBV15 with TRBJ1-1; 8 bases line up with TRBD1. Germline assignment: CDR1 LNHNV and CDR2 YYDKDF (reference sequence). The CDR3 runs 15 residues. Germline trimming cut 2 bases from V and 4 bases from J; bases unmatched to any gene: 6. CDR3 sequence: CATSRNLDRGTEAFF. CDR3 nucleotide sequence: TGTGCCACCAGCAGAAACTTAGACAGGGGCACTGAAGCTTTCTTT.

The chain has TRBV4-1 and TRBJ2-1; 9 bases map to TRBD2. The CDR3 is made up of 15 amino acids. V lost 4 bases and J lost 5; bases outside the gene matches: 6. From germline, CDR1 is MGHRA and CDR2 YSYEKL. CDR3 sequence reads: CASSPRTSAHNEQFF. The DNA for the CDR3 is TGCGCCAGCAGCCCCCGGACTAGCGCGCACAATGAGCAGTTCTTC.

The chain joins TRBV7-3 to TRBJ2-5; D possibly corresponds to TRBD2 (5 bases). Per germline, CDR1 SGHTA and CDR2 FQGTGA. V was cut by 5 bases and J by 9 bases, with 19 bases left in between. The CDR3 runs to 14 residues. CDR3 coding DNA: TGTGCCAGCAGCCCATCCACTAGTCGGCAGGCCCAGTACTTC. Translating gives CASSPSTSRQAQYF.

The rearrangement uses TRBV7-2 and TRBJ2-3, with TRBD2 as a possible D gene (6 bases). The CDR3 loop spans 15 amino acids. Trimming removed 4 bases from V and 3 bases from J, with 14 bases in between. Germline V lookup: CDR1 SGHTA, CDR2 FQGNSA. CDR3 protein: CASSWTTRGTDTQYF. CDR3 DNA sequence: TGTGCCAGCAGCTGGACTACCCGGGGGACAGATACGCAGTATTTT.

The rearrangement joins TRBV4-2 to TRBJ1-2, with D maybe TRBD1 (6 bases). Germline CDR1 and CDR2: LGHNA and YNFKEQ. The CDR3 covers 16 residues. Deletions cut 0 bases from V and 4 bases from J, with 15 bases between. CDR3 bases: TGTGCCAGCAGCCAAGATCGAGGACAGTCGGGCTATGGCTACACCTTC. This gives the protein CASSQDRGQSGYGYTF.

This chain links TRBV28 with TRBJ2-3; 11 bases fit TRBD2. The CDR3 contains 15 residues. Germline loops: CDR1 MDHEN, CDR2 SYDVKM. V was pared by 5 bases and J by 4 bases, with 5 bases of the junction left unmatched. The CDR3 spells CASSIIAGGADTQYF. Written as DNA, the CDR3 is TGTGCCAGCAGTATTATAGCGGGAGGGGCAGATACGCAGTATTTT. Based on the CDR3 plus reference TRBV28 and TRBJ2-3, the full variable domain is DVKVTQSSRYLVKRTGEKVFLECVQDMDHENMFWYRQDPGLGLRLIYFSYDVKMKEKGDIPEGYSVSREKKERFSLILESASTNQTSMYLCASSIIAGGADTQYFGPGTRLTVL.

J is TRBJ2-1 and V is TRBV11-2, with 7 bases fitting TRBD2. This CDR3 has 12 residues. V was pared by 10 bases and J by 6 bases, with 6 bases of the junction left unmatched. The germline V gene encodes CDR1 SGHAT and CDR2 FQNNGV. The CDR3 DNA reads TGTGCCACCCGTTGGGAGGGCAATGAGCAGTTCTTC. Its protein is CATRWEGNEQFF.

This clone was found a few times. The chain combines TRBV6-1 with TRBJ2-1, with 12 bases lining up with TRBD1. After removal of 3 bases from V and 6 bases from J, the junction contained 6 bases not matched to a gene. Germline V CDR1 and CDR2: MNHNS, SASEGT. CDR3 size: 16 residues. CDR3: CASSDTPGQGANEQFF. In DNA form, the CDR3 reads TGTGCCAGCAGTGATACTCCGGGACAGGGGGCCAATGAGCAGTTCTTC.

This clone has a single count. The V and J genes are TRBV4-1 and TRBJ2-2, with TRBD1 as a possible D gene (6 bases). Germline V gene data show CDR1 as MGHRA and CDR2 as YSYEKL. The germline V and J ends were trimmed by 2 bases and 4 bases, with 14 bases remaining between them. The CDR3 runs to 16 residues. The CDR3 here is CASSQHTTGSTGELFF. CDR3 sequence (DNA): TGCGCCAGCAGCCAACATACTACAGGGAGCACCGGGGAGCTGTTTTTT.

This chain connects TRBV10-3 to TRBJ2-3; TRBD1 aligns across 10 bases. Trimming removed 5 bases from V and 6 bases from J; junction bases left unmatched: 2. From germline, CDR1 is ENHRY and CDR2 SYGVKD. The CDR3 runs 13 residues. The CDR3 here is CAISKGQGDTQYF. CDR3 nucleotide sequence: TGTGCCATCAGTAAGGGACAGGGGGATACGCAGTATTTT.

The CDR3 reads CATSDRGTNGYTF. The CDR3 DNA reads as TGTGCCACCAGTGATAGAGGGACTAATGGCTACACCTTC. The gene calls are TRBV24-1 and TRBJ1-2, with a tentative D call TRBD1 (5 bases). The CDR3 is 13 residues long. V was pared by 3 bases and J by 6 bases, with 10 bases between. Germline V gene data show CDR1 as KGHDR and CDR2 as SFDVKD.

The CDR3 DNA reads TGTGCCAGCAGCACAGACGCCGGGACTCCGAAACGCTTTGGCTACACCTTC. This gives the protein CASSTDAGTPKRFGYTF. The chain has TRBV7-2 and TRBJ1-2, with a tentative D call TRBD1 (5 bases). Germline V CDR1 and CDR2: SGHTA, FQGNSA. Trimming left V 5 bases short and J 7 bases short, with 26 bases between. This CDR3 spans 17 amino acids.

This rearrangement joins TRBV12-5 to TRBJ2-7; possibly TRBD2 for D (6 bases). Trimming left V 5 bases short and J 7 bases short, with 12 bases between. Germline V gives CDR1 LGHNT, CDR2 FRNRAP. There are 12 residues in the CDR3. CDR3 region: CASGNSAGEQYF. The CDR3 nucleotides are TGTGCTAGTGGTAATTCGGCGGGGGAGCAGTACTTC.

This rearrangement joins TRBV4-1 to TRBJ2-2; a weak D match, TRBD2 (7 bases). CDR1 MGHRA and CDR2 YSYEKL come from the germline V gene. There are 15 residues in the CDR3. V was trimmed by 1 base and J by 4 bases, leaving 10 bases between them. The DNA for the CDR3 is TGCGCCAGCAGCCAAGCGGGGGGCCGCACCGGGGAGCTGTTTTTT. Translated, it gives CASSQAGGRTGELFF.

V is TRBV19 and J is TRBJ1-4, with 8 nucleotides matching TRBD1. The CDR3 totals 16 residues. CDR1 is LNHDA, CDR2 SQIVND, per germline (reference sequence). V lost 4 bases and J lost 3; bases outside the gene matches: 7. CDR3 DNA sequence: TGTGCCAGTAGTAGAGAGACAGGGGCGGCTAATGAAAAACTGTTTTTT. Amino acid sequence: CASSRETGAANEKLFF.

This chain links TRBV6-5 with TRBJ2-3, with 11 bases aligning to TRBD1. The junction had 3 bases not matched to a gene; V was cut back by 6 bases and J by 4 bases. The CDR3 is 14 residues long. Germline V gene data show CDR1 as MNHEY and CDR2 as SVGAGI. CDR3 nucleotides: TGTGCCAGCAGCGCGGGACAGGGGGCAGATACGCAGTATTTT. Translated: CASSAGQGADTQYF.

This chain links TRBV7-6 with TRBJ2-7; 7 bases are a match to TRBD1. This CDR3 has 14 residues. Germline CDR1 and CDR2: SGHVS and FNYEAQ. J gave up 2 bases and V 5 bases, and 6 bases lay outside the gene matches. The CDR3 loop is CASSGTAVTYEQYF. The CDR3 nucleotides read TGTGCCAGCAGCGGGACAGCCGTTACCTACGAGCAGTACTTC.

J is TRBJ2-1 and V is TRBV3-1 (or the pseudogene TRBV3-2); D perhaps matches TRBD1 (5 bases). Trimming took off 1 base at V and 10 bases at J, with 14 bases between the two ends. The CDR3 consists of 14 residues. The germline V gene has CDR1 LGHDT and CDR2 YNNKEL (reference sequence). The CDR3 DNA follows: TGTGCCAGCAGCCAAGGTGGTGACAGACAGGAGCAGTTCTTC. It specifies CASSQGGDRQEQFF.

This clone was picked up a small number of times. V is TRBV20-1 and J is TRBJ2-7, with D possibly matching TRBD2 (6 bases). V was clipped by 3 bases and J by 2 bases, with 17 bases between them. Per germline, CDR1 DFQATT and CDR2 SNEGSKA (reference sequence). The CDR3 spans 15 residues. CDR3 bases: TGCAGTGCTAGTTCTGCCGGGACTTCTACCTACGAGCAGTACTTC. As protein: CSASSAGTSTYEQYF.

The V and J genes are TRBV6-5 and TRBJ1-2; 8 bases match TRBD1. The CDR3 contains 13 residues. The germline CDR1 and CDR2 sequences are MNHEY and SVGAGI. V lost 7 bases to trimming and J lost 6 bases; unmatched junction nucleotides: 7. The CDR3 sequence: CASKDRVGDGYTF. CDR3 coding DNA: TGTGCCAGCAAGGACAGGGTCGGGGATGGCTACACCTTC.

This chain links TRBV27 with TRBJ2-1; TRBD1 aligns across 10 bases. The J segment lost 5 bases and the V segment lost 6 bases, leaving 10 bases of the junction unmatched. Looked up from germline, CDR1 is MNHEY and CDR2 is SMNVEV (reference sequence). CDR3 length: 16 amino acids. Here the CDR3 DNA reads TGTGCCAGCAGGGACCGGACAGGGGGAAGCAACAATGAGCAGTTCTTC. It codes for CASRDRTGGSNNEQFF.

This chain connects TRBV30 to TRBJ1-4; TRBD1 is a possible D gene (5 bases). Germline-derived CDR1 and CDR2 are GTSNPN and SVGIG (reference sequence). Trimming pared 0 bases from V and 8 bases from J, leaving 13 bases between. This CDR3 is built from 14 residues. The DNA for the CDR3 is TGTGCCTGGAGTGTACCCAGGGTCAGGGAAAAACTGTTTTTT. Its protein is CAWSVPRVREKLFF.

The V call is TRBV5-4, the J call TRBJ2-7; 9 bases line up with TRBD1. The germline V gene has CDR1 SGHNT and CDR2 YYREEE (reference sequence). The J segment lost 3 bases and the V segment lost 4 bases, leaving 11 bases of the junction unmatched. The CDR3 is 16 residues long. The CDR3 coding sequence is TGTGCCAGCAGCAACCCCGGGACAGGGTGGGGCTACGAGCAGTACTTC. Translation: CASSNPGTGWGYEQYF.